This is a list of T cell receptor beta chains from one sample in a study of regulatory T cells in long-lasting Graves disease. Using its own MiXCR run on the multiplex PCR reads, TCRdb lists one record per CDR3 protein. The profile shows about 210,000 distinct CDR3 sequences, less than 20% of them singletons. Another study also made use of these data, one on T cells in Graves' hyperthyroidism and ophthalmopathy.

The sample consisted of peripheral blood mononuclear cells (PBMCs), taken at new diagnosis, from a patient treated with antithyroid drugs. The receptor source for this set is a woman aged 30 to 39 with Graves disease. CDR3s include the opening cysteine and the closing phenylalanine or tryptophan. A D gene is named only where the DNA matches it firmly. Not every row has a clone size; where given, it reads once, few, many or a size class.

>TRBV4-1|TRBJ2-1|few|NA
CASSQEGTSSYNEQFF
TGCGCCAGCAGCCAAGAGGGCACGAGCTCCTACAATGAGCAGTTCTTC
>TRBV4-1|TRBJ1-1|many|NA
CASSSRNLRDTEAFF
TGCGCCAGCAGCTCCCGCAACCTACGGGACACTGAAGCTTTCTTT
>TRBV27|TRBJ1-4|NA|TRBD1
CASSLWSGDGTGGEKLFF
TGTGCCAGCAGTTTATGGTCGGGGGACGGGACAGGCGGCGAAAAACTGTTTTTT
>TRBV10-2|TRBJ2-5|many|NA
CASRRGSGQETQYF
TGCGCCAGCAGACGAGGGAGCGGCCAAGAGACCCAGTACTTC
>TRBV7-8|TRBJ1-5|NA|NA
CASSLEPGRYSNQPQHF
TGTGCCAGCAGCTTAGAACCGGGCCGGTATAGCAATCAGCCCCAGCATTTT
>TRBV7-9|TRBJ2-5|many|TRBD1
CASSQTGVETQYF
TGTGCCAGCAGCCAGACAGGGGTAGAGACCCAGTACTTC
>TRBV7-9|TRBJ1-4|many|NA
CASSNFWGGNEKLFF
TGTGCCAGCAGCAACTTTTGGGGAGGGAATGAAAAACTGTTTTTT
>TRBV6-5|TRBJ1-1|many|NA
CASSSPRGGNTEAFF
TGTGCCAGCAGTTCCCCACGGGGAGGGAACACTGAAGCTTTCTTT
>TRBV4-1|TRBJ2-1|few|TRBD1
CASSQAGGNEQFF
TGCGCCAGCAGCCAAGCAGGGGGCAATGAGCAGTTCTTC
>TRBV19|TRBJ1-4|many|TRBD1
CASSRDRVLPATNEKLFF
TGTGCCAGTAGCCGGGACAGGGTCCTTCCTGCAACTAATGAAAAACTGTTTTTT
>TRBV16|TRBJ1-2|many|NA
CASSQSRDYTF
TGTGCCAGCAGCCAATCCCGGGACTACACCTTC
>TRBV13|TRBJ2-7|few|TRBD2
CASRDRGTSGLEQYF
TGTGCCAGCAGAGACAGGGGGACTAGCGGGCTCGAGCAGTACTTC
>TRBV30|TRBJ2-2|many|TRBD2
CAYSGVNTGELFF
TGTGCCTATAGCGGGGTGAACACCGGGGAGCTGTTTTTT
>TRBV19|TRBJ1-2|many|TRBD1
CASSIPGTGIRGGYTF
TGTGCCAGTAGTATCCCCGGGACAGGGATTCGAGGCGGCTACACCTTC
>TRBV3-1|TRBJ2-7|few|TRBD2
CASSQVGPSGRSSEQYF
TGTGCCAGCAGCCAAGTGGGTCCTAGCGGGAGGTCGTCCGAGCAGTACTTC
>TRBV5-1|TRBJ2-1|many|NA
CASSLGDERVNEQFF
TGCGCCAGCAGCTTGGGGGACGAAAGGGTCAATGAGCAGTTCTTC
>TRBV7-2|TRBJ1-1|many|NA
CASSLVGVGEAFF
TGTGCCAGCAGCTTAGTAGGGGTAGGTGAAGCTTTCTTT
>TRBV28|TRBJ2-5|many|TRBD1
CASRGQGAGRETQYF
TGTGCCAGCAGGGGACAGGGGGCCGGGCGAGAGACCCAGTACTTC
>TRBV30|TRBJ1-1|many|TRBD1
CACWTGRFPEAFF
TGTGCCTGCTGGACAGGGAGGTTCCCTGAAGCTTTCTTT
>TRBV28|TRBJ2-3|few|TRBD2
CASIGGDTQYF
TGTGCCAGCATCGGGGGGGATACGCAGTATTTT
>TRBV27|TRBJ2-1|many|NA
CASSLLPRYGEQFF
TGTGCCAGCAGTTTATTGCCCCGATATGGTGAGCAGTTCTTC
>TRBV28|TRBJ1-1|many|NA
CASSPNELMGLLYQNTEAFF
TGTGCCAGCAGCCCGAATGAACTCATGGGCCTGCTCTATCAAAACACTGAAGCTTTCTTT
>TRBV20-1|TRBJ1-1|many|TRBD1
CSAKRRQGAGNTEAFF
TGCAGTGCCAAAAGACGACAGGGGGCCGGGAACACTGAAGCTTTCTTT
>TRBV12-3/TRBV12-4|TRBJ1-2|NA|NA
CASSSDSNYGYTF
TGTGCCAGCAGTTCGGACAGCAACTATGGCTACACCTTC
>TRBV2|TRBJ1-5|many|NA
CASSVEGGGNQPQHF
TGTGCCAGCAGTGTGGAGGGGGGAGGCAATCAGCCCCAGCATTTT
>TRBV28|TRBJ1-1|NA|TRBD1
CASSKSTGVNTEAFF
TGTGCCAGCAGTAAATCGACAGGGGTGAACACTGAAGCTTTCTTT
>TRBV7-8|TRBJ1-2|many|NA
CASSPWDRPNYGYTF
TGTGCCAGCAGCCCCTGGGACCGACCAAACTATGGCTACACCTTC
>TRBV20-1|TRBJ2-6|many|NA
CRADSGANVLTF
TGCAGGGCGGATAGTGGGGCCAACGTCCTGACTTTC